A selection of T cell receptor beta chains follows, all from one sample in a study of shared clonotypes between healthy human individuals. TCRdb keeps only in-frame clones here, not all; method: immunoSEQ multiplex PCR. The sample holds around 2.1 million clones, roughly 91% seen once. Sequencing used naive CD8+ T cells from PBMCs. These receptors were taken from a man between 18 and 35 years old in good health. Some clones in this sample may be carry-over from other donors' samples. Both conserved end residues are part of each CDR3. The D gene is left open where the match is weak. Clone size, where shown, is once, few, many, or a class for clones that have expanded.

D gene	V gene	clone size	J gene	CDR3 protein	CDR3 DNA
NA	TRBV19	NA	TRBJ1-1	CASRGFEEVNTEAFF	TGTGCCAGTAGGGGGTTCGAGGAGGTGAACACTGAAGCTTTCTTT
NA	TRBV7-3	NA	TRBJ2-6	CASSLNGAGDNVLTF	TGTGCCAGCAGCTTAAATGGGGCTGGGGACAACGTCCTGACTTTC
TRBD2	TRBV7-3	NA	TRBJ2-5	CASSLTSGISETQYF	TGTGCCAGCAGCTTAACTAGCGGGATCTCAGAGACCCAGTACTTC
NA	TRBV25-1	NA	TRBJ2-3	CASSISAGDTQYF	TGTGCCAGCAGTATCTCGGCGGGTGATACGCAGTATTTT
NA	TRBV15	NA	TRBJ2-7	CATSRDQKTELSYEQYF	TGTGCCACCAGCAGAGATCAAAAGACAGAGCTATCCTACGAGCAGTACTTC
NA	TRBV27	NA	TRBJ2-2	CASSFGGSHTGELFF	TGTGCCAGCAGTTTTGGGGGATCACACACCGGGGAGCTGTTTTTT
TRBD1	TRBV5-1	NA	TRBJ2-7	CASSPPPSTGPEQYF	TGCGCCAGCAGCCCTCCTCCCTCGACAGGGCCCGAGCAGTACTTC
TRBD1	TRBV2	NA	TRBJ1-5	CASSGDRGRTQPQHF	TGTGCCAGCAGTGGGGACAGGGGGCGGACTCAGCCCCAGCATTTT
NA	TRBV2	NA	TRBJ1-2	CASSEAPDMSRGYTF	TGTGCCAGCAGTGAAGCCCCGGACATGTCTAGGGGCTACACCTTC
TRBD1	TRBV25-1	NA	TRBJ1-2	CASQIDRGSGYTF	TGTGCCAGCCAAATTGACAGGGGGTCTGGCTACACCTTC
TRBD1	TRBV9	NA	TRBJ2-1	CASSRQGQRLNDNEQFF	TGTGCCAGCAGCCGACAGGGACAGCGACTTAACGACAATGAGCAGTTCTTC
NA	TRBV27	NA	TRBJ2-7	CASRDFLYEQYF	TGTGCCAGTCGGGACTTCCTGTACGAGCAGTACTTC
TRBD2	TRBV29-1	once	TRBJ2-3	CSVGSGRVTDTQYF	TGCAGCGTTGGTAGCGGGAGAGTCACAGATACGCAGTATTTT
TRBD2	TRBV13	NA	TRBJ2-1	CASSFVGASGRTHEQFF	TGTGCCAGCAGCTTCGTGGGGGCCAGCGGGAGGACCCATGAGCAGTTCTTC
NA	TRBV6-1	NA	TRBJ1-4	CASSEQTTNEKLFF	TGTGCCAGCAGTGAACAGACAACTAATGAAAAACTGTTTTTT
TRBD1	TRBV4-2	once	TRBJ2-4	CASSQDLGQGRNIQYF	TGTGCCAGCAGCCAAGATCTAGGACAGGGTAGGAACATTCAGTACTTC
TRBD2	TRBV7-8	NA	TRBJ2-1	CASSASGRSYNEQFF	TGTGCCAGCAGCGCGAGCGGGAGGTCCTACAATGAGCAGTTCTTC
NA	TRBV29-1	NA	TRBJ1-1	CSVAVGTEAFF	TGCAGCGTGGCCGTTGGCACTGAAGCTTTCTTT
NA	TRBV9	NA	TRBJ1-2	CASSNNLDSHLAYGYTF	TGTGCCAGCAGCAATAACCTCGACAGCCACCTGGCCTATGGCTACACCTTC
TRBD2	TRBV18	NA	TRBJ2-1	CASTGTSGSPTKFF	TGTGCCAGCACCGGGACTAGCGGGAGTCCGACCAAGTTCTTC
NA	TRBV27	NA	TRBJ2-1	CASSLDTYNEQFF	TGTGCCAGCAGTTTAGACACTTACAATGAGCAGTTCTTC
TRBD2	TRBV15	NA	TRBJ2-1	CATKLAGNNEQFF	TGTGCCACCAAGCTAGCGGGAAACAATGAGCAGTTCTTC
NA	TRBV10-2	NA	TRBJ2-1	CASAPRRAYNEQFF	TGCGCCAGCGCCCCCCGCAGGGCCTACAATGAGCAGTTCTTC
TRBD1	TRBV28	NA	TRBJ1-1	CASRKTGTGPGEAFF	TGTGCCAGCAGGAAAACCGGGACAGGGCCCGGTGAAGCTTTCTTT
TRBD2	TRBV29-1	NA	TRBJ2-1	CSGTTSGKAYNEQFF	TGCAGCGGCACGACTAGCGGGAAAGCCTACAATGAGCAGTTCTTC
NA	TRBV19	NA	TRBJ1-1	CASSILGTRTEAFF	TGTGCCAGTAGTATTCTGGGGACGAGGACTGAAGCTTTCTTT
TRBD2	TRBV4-1	NA	TRBJ2-7	CASSRADLAGGFYEQYF	TGCGCCAGCAGCCGCGCAGATCTAGCGGGAGGATTCTACGAGCAGTACTTC
NA	TRBV5-8	NA	TRBJ2-1	CASRSGRAEGQFF	TGTGCCAGCAGAAGTGGGCGGGCCGAGGGGCAGTTCTTC
NA	TRBV5-1	NA	TRBJ1-2	CASRPLRALHYGYTF	TGCGCCAGCAGGCCTCTCAGGGCATTGCACTATGGCTACACCTTC
TRBD2	TRBV9	NA	TRBJ2-1	CASSPALAGNVHEQFF	TGTGCCAGCAGCCCCGCACTAGCGGGCAATGTCCATGAGCAGTTCTTC
NA	TRBV11-1	NA	TRBJ2-1	CASSYGGRLPFF	TGTGCCAGCAGCTACGGGGGGCGCCTCCCGTTCTTC
NA	TRBV7-9	once	TRBJ1-2	CASSSGPGGVGYTF	TGTGCCAGCAGCTCCGGGCCCGGGGGAGTGGGCTACACCTTC
TRBD2	TRBV29-1	once	TRBJ2-1	CSVGIAGGPYSAGLF	TGCAGCGTTGGAATAGCGGGAGGGCCATATTCTGCGGGGCTCTTC
NA	TRBV2	few	TRBJ2-2	CASMGAGELFF	TGTGCCAGCATGGGGGCCGGGGAGCTGTTTTTT
NA	TRBV25-1	NA	TRBJ2-1	CASSDKRRSAYNEQFF	TGTGCCAGCAGTGATAAACGGAGATCCGCCTACAATGAGCAGTTCTTC
TRBD1	TRBV6-6	NA	TRBJ1-5	CASRGDRGHNQPQHF	TGTGCCAGCAGAGGGGACAGGGGGCACAATCAGCCCCAGCATTTT
NA	TRBV27	NA	TRBJ2-1	CASSRSDIFYNEQFF	TGTGCCAGCAGCCGATCCGACATTTTCTACAATGAGCAGTTCTTC
NA	TRBV7-9	NA	TRBJ2-1	CASSFIYNEQFF	TGTGCCAGCAGCTTCATCTACAATGAGCAGTTCTTC
NA	TRBV14	NA	TRBJ2-3	CASSQDPLMIFTDTQYF	TGTGCCAGCAGCCAAGACCCATTGATGATTTTCACAGATACGCAGTATTTT
TRBD1	TRBV27	NA	TRBJ2-5	CASSATGGQETQYF	TGTGCCAGCAGTGCGACAGGGGGGCAAGAGACCCAGTACTTC
NA	TRBV13	NA	TRBJ2-7	CASSLDRNPYEQYF	TGTGCCAGCAGCTTAGACAGAAACCCCTACGAGCAGTACTTC
NA	TRBV6-5	NA	TRBJ1-2	CASSYQSGGFGYTF	TGTGCCAGCAGTTACCAGTCGGGGGGTTTCGGCTACACCTTC
NA	TRBV7-6	NA	TRBJ2-1	CASSFLSQRTTYNEQFF	TGTGCCAGCAGCTTCCTAAGCCAGCGGACCACCTACAATGAGCAGTTCTTC